Detailed here is one T cell receptor (beta chain). Its antigen remains unknown. Trimming removed 8 bases from V and 0 bases from J, with 14 bases in between. There are 16 residues in the CDR3. Germline V gene data show CDR1 as MDHEN and CDR2 as SYDVKM. These data originate in a study of OX40 agonist ivuxolimab in advanced cancers. Across the study: The patients got ivuxolimab, which is an agonistic anti-OX40 (CD134) antibody. The study reported partial responses in three patients: one hepatocellular carcinoma, two cutaneous melanoma.

The data were produced by immunoSEQ multiplex PCR, yet TCRdb's version contains in-frame clones alone and is incomplete. The sample includes under 150,000 clones, about 93% of them seen just once. Study-wide findings and caveats: Averaged across samples, CD8+ T cells carried more expanded clones than CD4+ did.

This receptor was obtained from an adult with an advanced solid tumor such as melanoma, head and neck, liver or kidney cancer. The chain recombines TRBV28 with TRBJ2-6; D ambiguous. The sample in question was CD4+ or CD8+ T cells sorted from blood, obtained in a trial of the OX40 agonist ivuxolimab. CDR3 coding DNA: TGTGCCAGCCAGTCGCCCCAGAGCTCTGGGGCCAACGTCCTGACTTTC. It is translated as CASQSPQSSGANVLTF.